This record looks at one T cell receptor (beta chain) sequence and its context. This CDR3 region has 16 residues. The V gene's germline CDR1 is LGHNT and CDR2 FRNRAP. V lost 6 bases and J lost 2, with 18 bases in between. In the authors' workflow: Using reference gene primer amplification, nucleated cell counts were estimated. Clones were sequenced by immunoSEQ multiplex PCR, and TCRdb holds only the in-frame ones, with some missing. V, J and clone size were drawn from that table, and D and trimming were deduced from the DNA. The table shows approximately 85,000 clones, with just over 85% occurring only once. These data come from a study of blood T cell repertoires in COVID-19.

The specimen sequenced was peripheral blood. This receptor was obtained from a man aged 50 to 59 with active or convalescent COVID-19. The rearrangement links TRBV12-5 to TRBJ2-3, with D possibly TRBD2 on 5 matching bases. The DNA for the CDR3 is TGTGCTAGTGGAAAACCCACACGGACTGACACAGATACGCAGTATTTT. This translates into CASGKPTRTDTDTQYF.